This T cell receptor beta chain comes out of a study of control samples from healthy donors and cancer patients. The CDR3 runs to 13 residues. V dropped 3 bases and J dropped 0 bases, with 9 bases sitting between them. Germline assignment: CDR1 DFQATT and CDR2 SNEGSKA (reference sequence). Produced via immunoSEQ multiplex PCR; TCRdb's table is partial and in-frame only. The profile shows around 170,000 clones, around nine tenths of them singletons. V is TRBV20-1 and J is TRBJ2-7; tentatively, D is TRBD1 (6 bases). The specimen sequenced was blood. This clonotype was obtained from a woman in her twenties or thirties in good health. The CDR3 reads CSASGDTSYEQYF. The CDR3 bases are TGCAGTGCTAGTGGGGACACCTCCTACGAGCAGTACTTC.